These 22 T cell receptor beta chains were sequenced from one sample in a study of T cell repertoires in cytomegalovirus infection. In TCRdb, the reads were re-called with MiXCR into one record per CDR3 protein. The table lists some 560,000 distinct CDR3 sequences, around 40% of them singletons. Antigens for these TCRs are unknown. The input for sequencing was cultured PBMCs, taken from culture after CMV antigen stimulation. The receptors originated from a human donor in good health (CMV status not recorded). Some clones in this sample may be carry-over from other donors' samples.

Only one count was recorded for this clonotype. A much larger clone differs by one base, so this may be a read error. Written as DNA, the CDR3 is TGTGCCAGCTGCCTAGTCAGCCAAGAGACCCAGTACTTC. Translated: CASCLVSQETQYF. The chain links TRBV12-3 or TRBV12-4 to TRBJ2-5; D remains ambiguous. V was cut by 8 bases and J by 1 base, with 11 bases left in between. CDR3 length: 13 residues.

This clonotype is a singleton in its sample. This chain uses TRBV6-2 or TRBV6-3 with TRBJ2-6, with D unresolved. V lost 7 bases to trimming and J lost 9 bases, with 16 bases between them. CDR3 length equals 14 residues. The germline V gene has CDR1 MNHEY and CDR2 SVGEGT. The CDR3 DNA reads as TGTGCCAGCAACCTGGACGGTGGTGGCAACGTCCTGACTTTC. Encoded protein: CASNLDGGGNVLTF.

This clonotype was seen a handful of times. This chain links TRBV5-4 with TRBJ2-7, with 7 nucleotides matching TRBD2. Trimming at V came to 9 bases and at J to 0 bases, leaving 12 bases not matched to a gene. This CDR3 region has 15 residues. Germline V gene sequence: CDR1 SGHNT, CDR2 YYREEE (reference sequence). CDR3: CATARGSGLSYEQYF. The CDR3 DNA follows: TGTGCCACAGCGAGAGGTAGCGGGCTCTCCTACGAGCAGTACTTC.

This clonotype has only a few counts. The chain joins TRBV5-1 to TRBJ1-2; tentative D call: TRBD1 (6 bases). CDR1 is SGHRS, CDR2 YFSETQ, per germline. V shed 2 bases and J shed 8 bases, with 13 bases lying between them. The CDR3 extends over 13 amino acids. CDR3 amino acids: CASSFQGRYGYTF. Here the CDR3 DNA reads TGCGCCAGCAGCTTCCAGGGGCGTTACGGCTACACCTTC.

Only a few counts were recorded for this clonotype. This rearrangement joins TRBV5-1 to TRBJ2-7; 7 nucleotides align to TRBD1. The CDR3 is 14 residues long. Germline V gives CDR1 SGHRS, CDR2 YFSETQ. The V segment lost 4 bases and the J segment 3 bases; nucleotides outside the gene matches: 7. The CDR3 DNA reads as TGCGCCAGCAGCATGAACAGGGGAGTCTACGAGCAGTACTTC. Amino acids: CASSMNRGVYEQYF.

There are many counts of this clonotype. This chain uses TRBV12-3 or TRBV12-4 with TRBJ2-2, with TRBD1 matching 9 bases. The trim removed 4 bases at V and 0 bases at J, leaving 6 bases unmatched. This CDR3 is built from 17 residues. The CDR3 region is CASSYGQGMSNTGELFF. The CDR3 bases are TGTGCCAGCAGTTATGGACAGGGGATGTCGAACACCGGGGAGCTGTTTTTT.

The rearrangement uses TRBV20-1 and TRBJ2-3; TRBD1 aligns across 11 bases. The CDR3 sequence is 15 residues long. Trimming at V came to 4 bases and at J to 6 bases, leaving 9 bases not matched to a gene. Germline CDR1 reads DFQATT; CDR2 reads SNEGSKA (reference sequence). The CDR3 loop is CSANRDRGDLDTQYF. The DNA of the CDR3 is TGCAGTGCTAACCGGGACAGGGGGGACCTTGATACGCAGTATTTT.

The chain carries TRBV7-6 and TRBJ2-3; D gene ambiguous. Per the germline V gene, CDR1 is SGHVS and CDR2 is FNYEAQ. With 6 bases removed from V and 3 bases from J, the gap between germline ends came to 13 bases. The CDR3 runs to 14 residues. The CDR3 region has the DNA TGTGCCAGCAGTCAAATGGTGTCTACAGATACGCAGTATTTT. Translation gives CASSQMVSTDTQYF.

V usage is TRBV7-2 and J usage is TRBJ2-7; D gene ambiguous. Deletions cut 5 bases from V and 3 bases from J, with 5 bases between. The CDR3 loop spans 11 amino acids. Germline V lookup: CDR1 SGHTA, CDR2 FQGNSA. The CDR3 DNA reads TGTGCCAGCAGCGCTTTCTACGAGCAGTACTTC. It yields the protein CASSAFYEQYF.

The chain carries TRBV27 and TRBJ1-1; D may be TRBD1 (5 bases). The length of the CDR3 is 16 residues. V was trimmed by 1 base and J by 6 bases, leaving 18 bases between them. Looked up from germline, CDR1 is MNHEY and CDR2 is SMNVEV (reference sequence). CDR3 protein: CASSLFAAGMKAEAFF. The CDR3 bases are TGTGCCAGCAGTTTATTTGCGGCAGGGATGAAAGCTGAAGCTTTCTTT.

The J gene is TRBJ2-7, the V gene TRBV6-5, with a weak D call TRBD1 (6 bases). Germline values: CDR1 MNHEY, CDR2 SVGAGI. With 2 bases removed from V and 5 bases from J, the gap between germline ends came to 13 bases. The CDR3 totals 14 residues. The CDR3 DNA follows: TGTGCCAGCAGTTACAACAGGGTTGTCGACGAGCAGTACTTC. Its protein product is CASSYNRVVDEQYF.

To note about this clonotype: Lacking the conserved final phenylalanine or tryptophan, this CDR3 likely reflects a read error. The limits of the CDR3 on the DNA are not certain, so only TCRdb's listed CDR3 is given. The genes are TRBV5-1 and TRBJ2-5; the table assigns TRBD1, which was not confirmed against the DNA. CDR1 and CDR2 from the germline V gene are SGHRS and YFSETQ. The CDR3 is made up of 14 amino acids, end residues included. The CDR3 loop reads CASSSGGLPHGALL.

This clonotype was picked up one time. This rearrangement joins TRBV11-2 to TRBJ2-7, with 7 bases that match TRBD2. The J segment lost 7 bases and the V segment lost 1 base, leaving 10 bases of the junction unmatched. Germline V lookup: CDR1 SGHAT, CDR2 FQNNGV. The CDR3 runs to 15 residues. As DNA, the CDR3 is TGTGCCAGCAGCTTAGCAATTGCTAGCGGTTTAGAGCAGTACTTC. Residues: CASSLAIASGLEQYF.

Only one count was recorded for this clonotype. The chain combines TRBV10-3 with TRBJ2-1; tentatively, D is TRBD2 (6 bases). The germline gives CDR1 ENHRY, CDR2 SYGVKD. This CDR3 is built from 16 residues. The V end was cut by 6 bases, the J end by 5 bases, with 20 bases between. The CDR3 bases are TGTGCCATCAGCTACCTAGCGAACGGACTTAACAATGAGCAGTTCTTC. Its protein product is CAISYLANGLNNEQFF.

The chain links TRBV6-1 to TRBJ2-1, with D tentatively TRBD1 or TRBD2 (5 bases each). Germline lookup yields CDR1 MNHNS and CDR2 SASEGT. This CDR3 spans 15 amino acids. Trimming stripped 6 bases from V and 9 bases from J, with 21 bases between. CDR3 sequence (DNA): TGTGCCAGCAGCCCTTTCACGACCGGGGCAGGTGAGCAGTTCTTC. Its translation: CASSPFTTGAGEQFF.

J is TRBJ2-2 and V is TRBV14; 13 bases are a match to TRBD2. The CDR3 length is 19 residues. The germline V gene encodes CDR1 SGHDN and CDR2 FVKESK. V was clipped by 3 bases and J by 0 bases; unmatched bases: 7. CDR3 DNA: TGTGCCAGCAGCCACCTTCCCGGGACTAGCGGGGCGAACACCGGGGAGCTGTTTTTT. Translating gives CASSHLPGTSGANTGELFF.

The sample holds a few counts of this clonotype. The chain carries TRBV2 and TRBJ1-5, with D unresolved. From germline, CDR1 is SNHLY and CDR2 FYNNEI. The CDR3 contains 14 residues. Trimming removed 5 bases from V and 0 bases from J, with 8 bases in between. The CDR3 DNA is TGTGCCAGCAGTACGGTTTATAGCAATCAGCCCCAGCATTTT. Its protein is CASSTVYSNQPQHF.

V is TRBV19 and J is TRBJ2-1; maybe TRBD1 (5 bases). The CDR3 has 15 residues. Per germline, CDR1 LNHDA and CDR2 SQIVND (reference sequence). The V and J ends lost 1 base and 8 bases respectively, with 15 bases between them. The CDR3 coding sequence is TGTGCCAGTAGTATAGGTTGGACCAGGGATCATGAGCAGTTCTTC. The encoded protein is CASSIGWTRDHEQFF.

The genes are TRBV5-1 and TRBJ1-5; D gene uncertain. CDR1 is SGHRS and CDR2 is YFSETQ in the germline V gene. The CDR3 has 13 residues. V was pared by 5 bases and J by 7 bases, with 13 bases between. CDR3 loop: CASSLRPGQPQHF. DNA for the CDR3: TGCGCCAGCAGTCTCCGCCCCGGCCAGCCCCAGCATTTT.

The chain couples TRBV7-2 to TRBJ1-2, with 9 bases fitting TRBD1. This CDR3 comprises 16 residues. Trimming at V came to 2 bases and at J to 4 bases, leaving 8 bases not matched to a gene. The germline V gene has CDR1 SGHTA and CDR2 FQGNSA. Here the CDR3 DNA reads TGTGCCAGCAGCTTAACTCGACAGGGGGGCCCCTATGGCTACACCTTC. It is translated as CASSLTRQGGPYGYTF.

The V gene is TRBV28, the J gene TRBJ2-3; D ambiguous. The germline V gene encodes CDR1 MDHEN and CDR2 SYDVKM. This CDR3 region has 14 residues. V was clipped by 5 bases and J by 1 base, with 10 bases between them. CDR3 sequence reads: CASSATGRTDTQYF. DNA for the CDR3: TGTGCCAGCAGTGCTACGGGCCGCACAGATACGCAGTATTTT.

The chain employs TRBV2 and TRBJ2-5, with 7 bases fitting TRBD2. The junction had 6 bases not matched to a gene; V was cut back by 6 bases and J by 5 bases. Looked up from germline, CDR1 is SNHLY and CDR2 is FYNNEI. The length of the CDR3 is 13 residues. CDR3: CASRPGGSETQYF. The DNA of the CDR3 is TGTGCCAGCAGACCGGGGGGTTCGGAGACCCAGTACTTC. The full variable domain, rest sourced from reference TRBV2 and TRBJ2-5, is EPEVTQTPSHQVTQMGQEVILRCVPISNHLYFYWYRQILGQKVEFLVSFYNNEISEKSEIFDDQFSVERPDGSNFTLKIRSTKLEDSAMYFCASRPGGSETQYFGPGTRLLVL.